This TCR beta chain was obtained from a study of blood T cell repertoires in COVID-19. Whole-study context: T cells, B-cell-depleted T cells, or PBMCs supplied cDNA or gDNA.

Germline assignment: CDR1 KGHSH and CDR2 LQKENI. Trimming removed 6 bases from V and 4 bases from J; junction bases left unmatched: 6. This CDR3 has 15 amino acids. TCRdb keeps only in-frame clones here, not all; method: immunoSEQ multiplex PCR. Among fewer than 250,000 clones listed, approximately 80% were seen once. The TCR originated in a woman of 80 years or more with acute or convalescent COVID-19. The V and J genes are TRBV18 and TRBJ2-1; 10 bases line up with TRBD1. Sequenced: peripheral blood. The CDR3 DNA reads TGTGCCAGCTCTCCCGGGACAGGGGTGTACAATGAGCAGTTCTTC. Translated, it gives CASSPGTGVYNEQFF.